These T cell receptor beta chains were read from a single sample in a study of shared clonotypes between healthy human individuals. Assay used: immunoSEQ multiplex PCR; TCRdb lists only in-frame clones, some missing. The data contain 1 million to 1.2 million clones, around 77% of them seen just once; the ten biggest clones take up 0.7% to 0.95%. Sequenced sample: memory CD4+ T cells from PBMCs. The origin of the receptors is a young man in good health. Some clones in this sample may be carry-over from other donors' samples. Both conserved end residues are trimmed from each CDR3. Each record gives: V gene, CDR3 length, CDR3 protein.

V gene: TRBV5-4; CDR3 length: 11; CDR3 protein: ASSLGDRMGYT
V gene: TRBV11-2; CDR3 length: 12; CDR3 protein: ASSYRTGAWEQY
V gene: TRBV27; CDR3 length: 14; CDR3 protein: ASRPLDRGWTGELF
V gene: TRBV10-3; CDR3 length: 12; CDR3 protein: ATEAGGRTDTQY
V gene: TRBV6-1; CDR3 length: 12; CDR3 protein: ASRKGARDNEQF
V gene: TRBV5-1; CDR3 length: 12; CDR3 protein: ASSLVVGRNEQY
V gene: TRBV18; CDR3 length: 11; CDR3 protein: AGSPPSMGQLF
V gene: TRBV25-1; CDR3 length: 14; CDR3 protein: ASSPGLGQGGEKLF
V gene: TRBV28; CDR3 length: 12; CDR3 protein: ASSLSAPPYEQY
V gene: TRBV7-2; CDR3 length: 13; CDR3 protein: ASSLAMAHSDEQY
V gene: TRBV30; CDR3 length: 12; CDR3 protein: AWSGTGFHQPQH
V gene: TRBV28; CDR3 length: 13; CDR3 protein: ASSSPRSGANVLT
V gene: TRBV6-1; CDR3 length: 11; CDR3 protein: ASSVTGTEGYT
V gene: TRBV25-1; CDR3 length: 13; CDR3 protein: ASSDTRVNTGELF
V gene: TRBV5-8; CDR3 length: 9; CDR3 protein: ASSLVREGF
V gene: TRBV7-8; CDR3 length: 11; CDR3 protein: ASSLEQGETQY
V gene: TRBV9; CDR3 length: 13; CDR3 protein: ASSAGTGSYYEQY
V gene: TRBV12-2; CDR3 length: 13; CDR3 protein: ASRPNRAFNQPQH
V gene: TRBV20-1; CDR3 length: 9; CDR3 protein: SGEWADEQF
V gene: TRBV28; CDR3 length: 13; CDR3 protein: ASSGGLAGVLEQY
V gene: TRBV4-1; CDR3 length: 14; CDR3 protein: ASSQELAGGEDTQY
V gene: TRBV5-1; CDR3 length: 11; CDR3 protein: ASSPQGQETQY
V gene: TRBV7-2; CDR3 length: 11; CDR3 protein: ASSLAPPDTQY
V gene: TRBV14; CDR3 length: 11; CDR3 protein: ASSQGVYYEQY
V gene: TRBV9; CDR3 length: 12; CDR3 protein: ASSVGVGREKLF
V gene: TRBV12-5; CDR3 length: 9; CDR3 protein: ASASTSTQY
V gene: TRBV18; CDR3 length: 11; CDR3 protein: ASSSETRTEQF